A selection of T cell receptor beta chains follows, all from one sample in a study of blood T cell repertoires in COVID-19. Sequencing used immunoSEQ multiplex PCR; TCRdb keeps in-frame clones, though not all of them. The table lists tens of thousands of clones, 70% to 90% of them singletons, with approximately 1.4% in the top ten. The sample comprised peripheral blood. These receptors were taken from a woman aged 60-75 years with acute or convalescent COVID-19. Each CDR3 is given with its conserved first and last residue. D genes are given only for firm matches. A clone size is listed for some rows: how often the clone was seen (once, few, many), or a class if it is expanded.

TGCAGTGCCCTAGTGCAGGGGGGTTACACCTTC,CSALVQGGYTF,11,once,TRBV20-1,TRBD1,TRBJ1-2
TGTGCCTGGAGGGGAACCGGGACAGGGTACTTCGGAAACACCATATATTTT,CAWRGTGTGYFGNTIYF,17,.,TRBV30,TRBD1,TRBJ1-3
TGTGCCAGTAGGGGGACAGGGGTTGGCAATCAGCCCCAGCATTTT,CASRGTGVGNQPQHF,15,.,TRBV19,TRBD1,TRBJ1-5
TGTGCCATTGGGACAGCCTCTGGAAACACCATATATTTT,CAIGTASGNTIYF,13,.,TRBV6-5,TRBD1,TRBJ1-3
TGTGCCAGCAGTGAAGGTCCCAGGGTTAACTCACCCCTCCACTTT,CASSEGPRVNSPLHF,15,few,TRBV25-1,.,TRBJ1-6
TGTGCCAGCAGCCAGGAGGCACCCAACACCATATATTTT,CASSQEAPNTIYF,13,.,TRBV11-2,.,TRBJ1-3
TGTGCCAGCAGCTCCCACAGGGGAGGTTACAATGAGCAGTTCTTC,CASSSHRGGYNEQFF,15,few,TRBV9,.,TRBJ2-1
TGCGCCAGCAGCTACAAGGTTAGCGGGAAGCCTAACTACGAGCAGTACTTC,CASSYKVSGKPNYEQYF,17,many,TRBV4-1,TRBD2,TRBJ2-7
TGTGCCAGCAGAGCAACAGGGGGCTCGGACACTGAAGCTTTCTTT,CASRATGGSDTEAFF,15,.,TRBV28,TRBD1,TRBJ1-1
TGTGCCAGCACCAAGACTAGCGCTAACAATGAGCAGTTCTTC,CASTKTSANNEQFF,14,.,TRBV25-1,TRBD2,TRBJ2-1
TGCGCCAGCAGCCAAGATAGGGGACAGTATGGCTACACCTTC,CASSQDRGQYGYTF,14,.,TRBV4-1,TRBD1,TRBJ1-2
TGTGCCAGCTCACCGAGTCGCGACAATGAGCAGTTCTTC,CASSPSRDNEQFF,13,.,TRBV18,.,TRBJ2-1
TGTGCCAGCATGAGGAACTACGAGCAGTACTTC,CASMRNYEQYF,11,.,TRBV5-5,.,TRBJ2-7
TGTGCCAGCAGCTTGGAGTCGACAGGGAGGCAGTACTTC,CASSLESTGRQYF,13,.,TRBV7-9,TRBD1,TRBJ2-7
TGTGCCAGCAGCTCGAAAGGACAGGGGAGCGGCTACACCTTC,CASSSKGQGSGYTF,14,.,TRBV7-2,TRBD1,TRBJ1-2
TGTGCCAGCAGCGTTAACAGGGATTACTCTGGAAACACCATATATTTT,CASSVNRDYSGNTIYF,16,.,TRBV9,.,TRBJ1-3
TGTGCCACCGGACTAGCGGGAGGGAACAATGAGCAGTTCTTC,CATGLAGGNNEQFF,14,.,TRBV6-5,TRBD2,TRBJ2-1
TGTGCCAGCAGGGAAATGGGGCCCACTAATGAAAAACTGTTTTTT,CASREMGPTNEKLFF,15,.,TRBV28,.,TRBJ1-4
TGTGCCATTGGGCCCCAGGGGATGGGTCAGCCCCAGCATTTT,CAIGPQGMGQPQHF,14,.,TRBV6-5,.,TRBJ1-5
TGCAGCGTTGTGACAGGGACCGCGGGACAGCCCCAGCATTTT,CSVVTGTAGQPQHF,14,.,TRBV29-1,TRBD1,TRBJ1-5
TGTGCCAGCTGTCGGACAGATTATAATTCACCCCTCCACTTT,CASCRTDYNSPLHF,14,.,TRBV28,.,TRBJ1-6
TGTGCCAGCTCACAAGGGGCCCGAAACACTGAAGCTTTCTTT,CASSQGARNTEAFF,14,few,TRBV18,.,TRBJ1-1
TGTGCCAGCAGCCAAGGGGGACCGGGGGCTAATGAAAAACTGTTTTTT,CASSQGGPGANEKLFF,16,.,TRBV4-2,.,TRBJ1-4